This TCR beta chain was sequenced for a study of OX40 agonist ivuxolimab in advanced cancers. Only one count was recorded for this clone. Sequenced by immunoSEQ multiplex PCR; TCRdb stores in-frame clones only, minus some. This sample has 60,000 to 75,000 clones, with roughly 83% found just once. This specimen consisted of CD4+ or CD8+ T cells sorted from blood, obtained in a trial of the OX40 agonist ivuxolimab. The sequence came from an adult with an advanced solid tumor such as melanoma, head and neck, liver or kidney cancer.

CDR3 sequence reads: CASSPPAGIADTQYF. In DNA form, the CDR3 reads TGTGCCAGCAGTCCCCCGGCGGGTATCGCAGATACGCAGTATTTT. J is TRBJ2-3 and V is TRBV2; possible D gene TRBD2, 5 bases. This CDR3 comprises 15 residues. Germline V gives CDR1 SNHLY, CDR2 FYNNEI. V shed 5 bases and J shed 4 bases, with 16 bases lying between them.